This is a list of T cell receptor beta chains from one sample in a study of shared T cell receptors in the human thymus. Using immunoSEQ multiplex PCR, the repertoire was profiled, and TCRdb retains in-frame clones only, with some absent. The sample carries hundreds of thousands of clones, about 90% recorded once. These data were also filed under a second study, of human thymus T cells.

Sequencing used thymocytes. The receptors here all came from a boy in the first two years of life with a congenital heart defect. Each CDR3 is given with its conserved first and last residue. The D gene is left open where the match is weak. Clone size is stated in some rows and not others, as once, few, many or a class when expanded.

D gene	J gene	V gene	clone size	CDR3 DNA	CDR3 protein
NA	TRBJ2-7	TRBV27	NA	TGTGCCAGCAGTCGAGGAGTAAGCTCCTACGAGCAGTACTTC	CASSRGVSSYEQYF
NA	TRBJ1-5	TRBV29-1	NA	TGCAGCGTTCAGGCGGGGGATCAGCCCCAGCATTTT	CSVQAGDQPQHF
NA	TRBJ2-7	TRBV14	few	TGTGCCAGCAGCCGACGGACAGACCTCCCGTTCTACGAGCAGTACTTC	CASSRRTDLPFYEQYF
TRBD1	TRBJ1-4	TRBV28	NA	TGTGCCAGCAGCCCCCATCACGACAGGGGAGGGAATGAAAAACTGTTTTTT	CASSPHHDRGGNEKLFF
NA	TRBJ1-1	TRBV28	NA	TGTGCCAGCAGGTACCCCCCGGACAGTGAAGCTTTCTTT	CASRYPPDSEAFF
TRBD1	TRBJ1-6	TRBV28	NA	TGTGCCAGCTCCGGGACAGGGGTTTCACCCCTCCACTTT	CASSGTGVSPLHF
NA	TRBJ2-7	TRBV10-3	NA	TGTGCCATCGCTCCTCTATCCCCCTACGAGCAGTACTTC	CAIAPLSPYEQYF
TRBD1	TRBJ2-2	TRBV28	NA	TGTGCCAGCAGCCGCGGGACAGGGGATTCGGGCACCGGGGAGCTGTTTTTT	CASSRGTGDSGTGELFF
TRBD1	TRBJ1-1	TRBV28	NA	TGTGCCAGCAGTCCGCGGACAGGGGTCCGAATGAACACTGAAGCTTTCTTT	CASSPRTGVRMNTEAFF
NA	TRBJ2-1	TRBV21-1	NA	TGTGCCAGCAGCTCTAATCTAGCGGGCCGTAACAATGAGCAGTTCTTC	CASSSNLAGRNNEQFF
NA	TRBJ2-3	TRBV29-1	NA	TGCAGCGTTGGAACTAGCACAGATACGCAGTATTTT	CSVGTSTDTQYF
TRBD2	TRBJ2-7	TRBV10-2	NA	TGCGCCAGCAGTGAGTCTGTACTAGCGGGAGGGACGCTTCCGTGCGAGCAGTACTTC	CASSESVLAGGTLPCEQYF
NA	TRBJ1-6	TRBV2	NA	TGTGCCAGCATGGAGGGGAAGAATTCACCCCTCCACTTT	CASMEGKNSPLHF
TRBD1	TRBJ2-2	TRBV7-3	once	TGTGCCAGCAGCTTGACAGGGGCCCAGACCGGGGAGCTGTTTTTT	CASSLTGAQTGELFF
NA	TRBJ1-6	TRBV7-2	few	TGTGCCAGCAGCTTTCACCGGGACAAAAATAATTCACCCCTCCACTTT	CASSFHRDKNNSPLHF
NA	TRBJ1-1	TRBV7-3	NA	TGTGCCAGCAGCCCTCGGGGACGGGGGGACACTGAAGCTTTCTTT	CASSPRGRGDTEAFF
NA	TRBJ1-4	TRBV15	NA	TGTGCCACCAGCAGAGTTAGGCCCACAGGGACTAATGAAAAACTGTTTTTT	CATSRVRPTGTNEKLFF
NA	TRBJ1-1	TRBV15	NA	TGTGCCACCAGCGCCCGACGGGGGAACACTGAAGCTTTCTTT	CATSARRGNTEAFF
NA	TRBJ2-1	TRBV14	NA	TGTGCCAGCAGCCCCCCTAGCGACGAGCAGTTCTTC	CASSPPSDEQFF
NA	TRBJ1-1	TRBV6-1	NA	TGTGCCAGCAGTGAAGGGGGCAAGGGCACTGAAGCTTTCTTT	CASSEGGKGTEAFF
TRBD1	TRBJ1-5	TRBV28	once	TGTGCCAGCACCGAGTGGGACAGTAGCAATCAGCCCCAGCATTTT	CASTEWDSSNQPQHF
NA	TRBJ1-2	TRBV6-5	NA	TGTGCCAGCAAATCCGGTGCCGGCTACACCTTC	CASKSGAGYTF
NA	TRBJ2-5	TRBV28	NA	TGTGCCAGCAGTCGTTGGGGGGTTTCCCAAGAGACCCAGTACTTC	CASSRWGVSQETQYF
TRBD1	TRBJ2-7	TRBV29-1	NA	TGCAGCGTTGCCCGACAGGGGAGTTTCTACGAGCAGTACTTC	CSVARQGSFYEQYF
TRBD1	TRBJ2-3	TRBV4-1	NA	TGCGCCAGCAGCCAAGTAGTGAGACAGGGAACAGATACGCAGTATTTT	CASSQVVRQGTDTQYF
NA	TRBJ1-2	TRBV20-1	NA	TGCAGTGCTACCGACCTGGAGGGCTACACCTTC	CSATDLEGYTF
TRBD1	TRBJ1-1	TRBV7-9	NA	TGTGCCAGCAGCTTAAAGGGGGCAGGGGGCAGAAACACTGAAGCTTTCTTT	CASSLKGAGGRNTEAFF
TRBD1	TRBJ1-2	TRBV5-6	NA	TGTGCCAGCAGCCACCAGGGGGAAGATAACTATGGCTACACCTTC	CASSHQGEDNYGYTF
NA	TRBJ2-2	TRBV27	few	TGTGCCAGCAGAGTTACAGGAAACACCGGGGAGCTGTTTTTT	CASRVTGNTGELFF
TRBD2	TRBJ2-3	TRBV5-6	NA	TGTGCCAGCAGCCCTACTAGCGGGAAGGATACGCAGTATTTT	CASSPTSGKDTQYF
TRBD2	TRBJ2-2	TRBV28	NA	TGTGCCAGCAGTCCGGGACTAGCGGGGACCGGGGAGCTGTTTTTT	CASSPGLAGTGELFF
NA	TRBJ2-2	TRBV4-3	once	TGCGCCAGCAGCCAACTCCCCCGGGGACTGCCTACCGGGGAGCTGTTTTTT	CASSQLPRGLPTGELFF
TRBD1	TRBJ2-2	TRBV19	NA	TGTGCCAGTAGTATAGGGGGACAGAGGAACACCGGGGAGCTGTTTTTT	CASSIGGQRNTGELFF
NA	TRBJ2-7	TRBV5-1	NA	TGCGCCAGCAGCTTGGGGTCCCAGGGGTCCTACGAGCAGTACTTC	CASSLGSQGSYEQYF
NA	TRBJ2-7	TRBV6-1	NA	TGTGCCAGCAGTCTGACAGGTACCTACGAGCAGTACTTC	CASSLTGTYEQYF
NA	TRBJ2-1	TRBV7-8	few	TGTGCCAGCAGCCCACAGGATAGCCCTCGATTTTGGGAGCAGTTCTTC	CASSPQDSPRFWEQFF
TRBD1	TRBJ1-2	TRBV5-1	NA	TGCGCCAGCAGCTTCTACGAAGGGGGCGGTTTCTATGGCTACACCTTC	CASSFYEGGGFYGYTF
TRBD2	TRBJ2-5	TRBV15	NA	TGTGCCACCAGCTCTAGCGGGAGGGCGGGGCAGTACTTC	CATSSSGRAGQYF
TRBD1	TRBJ2-5	TRBV7-6	few	TGTGCCAGCAGCCCAGAGATGACAGGGGCGGTAGGAGAGACCCAGTACTTC	CASSPEMTGAVGETQYF
TRBD2	TRBJ2-3	TRBV6-4	NA	TGTGCCAGCGTTCTGACTAGCGGGAGTGGTAAAGATACGCAGTATTTT	CASVLTSGSGKDTQYF
NA	TRBJ1-6	TRBV9	NA	TGTGCCAGCAGCCCCCGTGGCGGGAATTCACCCCTCCACTTT	CASSPRGGNSPLHF
NA	TRBJ1-6	TRBV6-5	NA	TGTGCCAGCAGTAACACAGGGAATTCACCCCTCCACTTT	CASSNTGNSPLHF
NA	TRBJ1-1	TRBV7-8	NA	TGTGCCAGCAGCTTTGGACAGTTGAACACTGAAGCTTTCTTT	CASSFGQLNTEAFF
TRBD1	TRBJ1-1	TRBV15	NA	TGTGCCACCAGCAGGGACAGGGAAGCTTTCTTT	CATSRDREAFF
NA	TRBJ2-3	TRBV21-1	NA	TGTGCCAGCAGCACGGACAGGGTCACAGATACGCAGTATTTT	CASSTDRVTDTQYF
NA	TRBJ2-7	TRBV28	few	TGTGCCAGCAGGCCAGGGTCTCGGCTTTACGAGCAGTACTTC	CASRPGSRLYEQYF
NA	TRBJ2-1	TRBV19	NA	TGTGCCAGTAGTCCTTCTTTACCCGCGGATGAGCAGTTCTTC	CASSPSLPADEQFF
NA	TRBJ2-1	TRBV2	once	TGTGCCAGCAGAATAGGAGCTGAGCAGTTCTTC	CASRIGAEQFF
TRBD1	TRBJ2-7	TRBV9	NA	TGTGCCAGCAGTTCTGGGACAGAAGGATCCTACGAGCAGTACTTC	CASSSGTEGSYEQYF
NA	TRBJ2-3	TRBV20-1	NA	TGCAGTGCGGAGACAGTTCATACGCAGTATTTT	CSAETVHTQYF
TRBD1	TRBJ1-1	TRBV4-3	NA	TGCGCCAGCAGCCAAGATTCCACGGGACAGATGAACACTGAAGCTTTCTTT	CASSQDSTGQMNTEAFF
NA	TRBJ2-7	TRBV7-8	NA	TGTGCCAGCAGCTTGAAGGGGCCCCCTTACGAGCAGTACTTC	CASSLKGPPYEQYF
NA	TRBJ1-2	TRBV5-6	NA	TGTGCCAGCAGCCTTTCGGGTCGCCGAGAAGGCTATGGCTACACCTTC	CASSLSGRREGYGYTF
NA	TRBJ2-1	TRBV7-9	NA	TGTGCCAGCAACAGGACCCATGGGGATGAGCAGTTCTTC	CASNRTHGDEQFF
NA	TRBJ1-1	TRBV6-5	NA	TGTGCCAGCAGGTTCATGGAAGGGGCCACTGAAGCTTTCTTT	CASRFMEGATEAFF
NA	TRBJ1-1	TRBV28	NA	TGTGCCAGCAGTCCTCTTGAGGATCGGTTCAGAGAAGCTTTCTTT	CASSPLEDRFREAFF
TRBD1	TRBJ2-1	TRBV6-5	once	TGTGCCAGCAGTTTCCTCCGGGACAGAGAAGAGCAGTTCTTC	CASSFLRDREEQFF
TRBD1	TRBJ1-2	TRBV6-5	NA	TGTGCCAGCAGTTACAATACAGGGGGGTATGGCTACACCTTC	CASSYNTGGYGYTF